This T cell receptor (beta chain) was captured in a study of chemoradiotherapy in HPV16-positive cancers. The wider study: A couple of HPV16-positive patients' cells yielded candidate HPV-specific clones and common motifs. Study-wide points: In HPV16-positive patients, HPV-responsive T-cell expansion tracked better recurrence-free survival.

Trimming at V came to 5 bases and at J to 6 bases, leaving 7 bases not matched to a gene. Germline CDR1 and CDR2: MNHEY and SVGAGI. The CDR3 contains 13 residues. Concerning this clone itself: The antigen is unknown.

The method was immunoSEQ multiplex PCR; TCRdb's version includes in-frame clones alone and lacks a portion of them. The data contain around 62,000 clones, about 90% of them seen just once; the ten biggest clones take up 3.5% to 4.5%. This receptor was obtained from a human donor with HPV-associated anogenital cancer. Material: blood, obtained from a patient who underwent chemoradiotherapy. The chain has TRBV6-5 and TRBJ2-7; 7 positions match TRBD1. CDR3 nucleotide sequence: TGTGCCAGCAGTCCGACAGGGTTTGGCGAGCAGTACTTC. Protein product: CASSPTGFGEQYF.